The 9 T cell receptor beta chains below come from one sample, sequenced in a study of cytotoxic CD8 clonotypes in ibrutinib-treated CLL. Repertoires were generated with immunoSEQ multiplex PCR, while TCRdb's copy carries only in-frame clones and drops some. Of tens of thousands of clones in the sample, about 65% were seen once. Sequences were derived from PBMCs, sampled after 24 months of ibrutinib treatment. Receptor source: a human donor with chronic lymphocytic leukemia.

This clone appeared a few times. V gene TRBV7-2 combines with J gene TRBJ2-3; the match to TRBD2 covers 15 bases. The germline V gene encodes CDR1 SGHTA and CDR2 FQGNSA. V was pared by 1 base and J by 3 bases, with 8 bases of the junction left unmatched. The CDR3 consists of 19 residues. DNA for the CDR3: TGTGCCAGCAGCTTAGGCTTGGGACTAGCGGGGGGACGAACAGATACGCAGTATTTT. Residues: CASSLGLGLAGGRTDTQYF.

This chain's CDR3 is CASSLRGPGGYTF. In nucleotides, the CDR3 is TGTGCCAGCAGCTTGAGGGGGCCGGGGGGCTACACCTTC. The V call is TRBV5-6, the J call TRBJ1-2, with 7 bases aligning to TRBD1. Germline CDR1 SGHDT, CDR2 YYEEEE. The CDR3 consists of 13 residues. After removal of 1 base from V and 8 bases from J, the junction contained 5 bases not matched to a gene. Full variable domain (remainder filled in from reference TRBV5-6 and TRBJ1-2): DAGVTQSPTHLIKTRGQQVTLRCSPKSGHDTVSWYQQALGQGPQFIFQYYEEEERQRGNFPDRFSGHQFPNYSSELNVNALLLGDSALYLCASSLRGPGGYTFGSGTRLTVV.

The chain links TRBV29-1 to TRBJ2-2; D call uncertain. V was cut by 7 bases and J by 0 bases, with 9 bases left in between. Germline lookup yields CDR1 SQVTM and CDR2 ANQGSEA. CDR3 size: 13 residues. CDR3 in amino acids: CSAGRTNTGELFF. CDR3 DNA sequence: TGCAGCGCTGGACGTACGAACACCGGGGAGCTGTTTTTT.

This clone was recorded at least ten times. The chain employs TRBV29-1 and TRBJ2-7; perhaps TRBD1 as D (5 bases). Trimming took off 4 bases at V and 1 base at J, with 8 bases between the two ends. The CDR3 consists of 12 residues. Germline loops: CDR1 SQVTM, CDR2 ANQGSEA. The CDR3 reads CSVAGNSYEQYF. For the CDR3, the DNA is TGCAGCGTTGCAGGGAATTCCTACGAGCAGTACTTC.

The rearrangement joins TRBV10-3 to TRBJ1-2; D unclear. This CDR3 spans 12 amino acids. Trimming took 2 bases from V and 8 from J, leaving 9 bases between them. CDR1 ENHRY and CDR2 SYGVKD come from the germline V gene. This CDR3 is CAISEGPYGYTF. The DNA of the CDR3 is TGTGCCATCAGTGAGGGGCCCTACGGCTACACCTTC.

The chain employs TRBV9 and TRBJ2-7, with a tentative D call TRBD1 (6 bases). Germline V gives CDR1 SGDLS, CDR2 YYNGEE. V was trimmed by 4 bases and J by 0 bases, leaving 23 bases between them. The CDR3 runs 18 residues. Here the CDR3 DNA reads TGTGCCAGCAGCACCGCAGGGTGGGGGCCCCCGTACTCCTACGAGCAGTACTTC. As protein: CASSTAGWGPPYSYEQYF.

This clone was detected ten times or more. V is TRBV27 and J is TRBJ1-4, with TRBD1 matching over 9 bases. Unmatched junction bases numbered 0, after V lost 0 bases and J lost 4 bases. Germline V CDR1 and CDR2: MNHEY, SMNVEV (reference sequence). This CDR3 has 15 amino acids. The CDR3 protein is CASSLSTGGNEKLFF. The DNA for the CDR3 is TGTGCCAGCAGTTTATCGACAGGGGGTAATGAAAAACTGTTTTTT.

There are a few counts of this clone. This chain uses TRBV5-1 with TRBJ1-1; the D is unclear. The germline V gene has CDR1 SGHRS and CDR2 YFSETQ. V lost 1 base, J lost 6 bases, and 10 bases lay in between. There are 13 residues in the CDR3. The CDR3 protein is CASSLYQAPEAFF. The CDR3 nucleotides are TGCGCCAGCAGCTTGTATCAGGCCCCTGAAGCTTTCTTT.

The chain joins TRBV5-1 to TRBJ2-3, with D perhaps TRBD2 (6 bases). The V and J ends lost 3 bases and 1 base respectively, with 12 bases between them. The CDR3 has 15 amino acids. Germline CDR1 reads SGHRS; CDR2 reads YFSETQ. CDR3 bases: TGCGCCAGCAGCTGGCGTCCGGGGGGCACAGATACGCAGTATTTT. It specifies CASSWRPGGTDTQYF.